The clone carrying this TCR beta chain appeared a single time. The repertoire was sequenced with immunoSEQ multiplex PCR; TCRdb's copy has only in-frame clones and lacks some. The sample includes 200,000 to 250,000 clones, 82% of them seen just once. The data stem from a study of blood T cell repertoires in COVID-19. The CDR3 extends over 15 amino acids. Germline loops: CDR1 MNHNS, CDR2 SASEGT. Trimming removed 2 bases at V and 0 bases at J, with 5 bases between. This study enrolled people aged roughly 18 to 90 from 24 US geographic areas. V is TRBV6-1 and J is TRBJ1-6; D is ambiguous. The sequence was collected from a woman aged 60-75 years who had recovered from COVID-19. Sample: PBMCs or T cells enriched from blood (not recorded which). The CDR3: CASSESGSYNSPLHF. DNA of the CDR3: TGTGCCAGCAGTGAATCGGGCTCCTATAATTCACCCCTCCACTTT.